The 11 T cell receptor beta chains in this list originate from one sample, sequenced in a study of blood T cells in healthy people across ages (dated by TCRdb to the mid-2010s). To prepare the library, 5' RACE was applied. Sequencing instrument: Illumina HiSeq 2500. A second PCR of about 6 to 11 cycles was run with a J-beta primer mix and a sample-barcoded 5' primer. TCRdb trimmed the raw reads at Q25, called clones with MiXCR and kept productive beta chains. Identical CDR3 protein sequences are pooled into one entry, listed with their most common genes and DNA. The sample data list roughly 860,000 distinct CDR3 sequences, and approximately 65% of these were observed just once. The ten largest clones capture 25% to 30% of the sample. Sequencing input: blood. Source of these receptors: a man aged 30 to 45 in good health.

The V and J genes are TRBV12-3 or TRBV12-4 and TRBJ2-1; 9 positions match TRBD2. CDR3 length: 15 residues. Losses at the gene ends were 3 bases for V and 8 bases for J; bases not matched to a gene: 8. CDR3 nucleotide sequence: TGTGCCAGCAGTTTGCGGGGGGGACTTTGGGATGAGCAGTTCTTC. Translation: CASSLRGGLWDEQFF.

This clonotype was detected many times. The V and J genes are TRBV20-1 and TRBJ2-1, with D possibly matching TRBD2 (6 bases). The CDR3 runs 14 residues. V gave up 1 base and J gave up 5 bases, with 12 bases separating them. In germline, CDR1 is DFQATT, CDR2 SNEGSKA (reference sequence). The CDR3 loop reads CSARAPGLHNEQFF. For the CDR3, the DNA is TGCAGTGCTAGAGCTCCGGGACTTCACAATGAGCAGTTCTTC.

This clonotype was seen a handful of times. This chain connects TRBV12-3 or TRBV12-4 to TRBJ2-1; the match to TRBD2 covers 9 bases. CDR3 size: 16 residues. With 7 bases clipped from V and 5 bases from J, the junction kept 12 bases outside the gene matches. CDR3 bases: TGTGCCAGCACCTTAGGTCAGCGGGGGGCCCACAATGAGCAGTTCTTC. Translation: CASTLGQRGAHNEQFF.

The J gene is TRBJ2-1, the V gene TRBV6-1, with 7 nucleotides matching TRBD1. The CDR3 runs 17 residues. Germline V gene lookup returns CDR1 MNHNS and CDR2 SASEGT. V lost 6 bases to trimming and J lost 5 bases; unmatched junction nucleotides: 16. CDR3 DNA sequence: TGTGCCAGCAGGGAATACCCCCGACAGGGACCAGACAATGAGCAGTTCTTC. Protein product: CASREYPRQGPDNEQFF.

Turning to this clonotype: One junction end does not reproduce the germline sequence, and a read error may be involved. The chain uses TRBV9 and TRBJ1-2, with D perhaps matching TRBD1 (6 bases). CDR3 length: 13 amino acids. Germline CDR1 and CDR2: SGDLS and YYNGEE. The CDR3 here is CANSVETGYGYTF. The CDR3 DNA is TGTGCCAACAGCGTAGAGACAGGCTATGGCTACACCTTC.

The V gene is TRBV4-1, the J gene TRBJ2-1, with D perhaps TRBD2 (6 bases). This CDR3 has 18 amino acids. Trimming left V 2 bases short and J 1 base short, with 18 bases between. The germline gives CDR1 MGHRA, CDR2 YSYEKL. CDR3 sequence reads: CASSQRGTLRSSYNEQFF. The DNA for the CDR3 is TGCGCCAGCAGCCAAAGAGGGACTCTAAGATCGTCCTACAATGAGCAGTTCTTC.

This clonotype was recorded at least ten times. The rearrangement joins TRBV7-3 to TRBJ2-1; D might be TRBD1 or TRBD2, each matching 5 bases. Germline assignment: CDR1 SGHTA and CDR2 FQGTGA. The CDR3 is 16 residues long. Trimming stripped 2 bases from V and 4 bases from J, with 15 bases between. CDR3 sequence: CASSLQPGRIYNEQFF. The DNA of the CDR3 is TGTGCCAGCAGCTTACAACCGGGACGGATTTACAATGAGCAGTTCTTC.

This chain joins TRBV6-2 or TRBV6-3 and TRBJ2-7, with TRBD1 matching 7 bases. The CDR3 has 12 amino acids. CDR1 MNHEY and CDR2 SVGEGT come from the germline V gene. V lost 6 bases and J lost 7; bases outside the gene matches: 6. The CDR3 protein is CASSRGQPEQYF. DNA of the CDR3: TGTGCCAGCAGCCGGGGACAGCCAGAGCAGTACTTC.

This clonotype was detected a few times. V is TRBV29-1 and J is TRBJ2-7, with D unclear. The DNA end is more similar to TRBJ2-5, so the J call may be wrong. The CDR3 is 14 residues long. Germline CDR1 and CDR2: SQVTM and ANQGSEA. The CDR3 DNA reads TGCAGCGTCTCCGGGTCTGTTCAGGTGGAGACCCAGTACTTC. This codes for CSVSGSVQVETQYF.

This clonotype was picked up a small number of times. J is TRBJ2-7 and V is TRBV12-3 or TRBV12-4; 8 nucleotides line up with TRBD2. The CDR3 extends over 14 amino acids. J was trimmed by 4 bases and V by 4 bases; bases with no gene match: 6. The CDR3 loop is CASSSNGGGYEQYF. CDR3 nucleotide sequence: TGTGCCAGCAGTTCTAACGGGGGGGGATACGAGCAGTACTTC.

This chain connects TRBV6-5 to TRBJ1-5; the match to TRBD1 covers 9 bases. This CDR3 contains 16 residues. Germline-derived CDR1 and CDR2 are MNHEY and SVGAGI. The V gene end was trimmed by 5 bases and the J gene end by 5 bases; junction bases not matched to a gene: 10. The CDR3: CASSRSGTGFDQPQHF. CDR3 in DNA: TGTGCCAGCAGTAGGTCCGGGACAGGGTTCGATCAGCCCCAGCATTTT.